The 8 T cell receptor beta chains listed next were all sequenced from one sample in a study of blood T cell repertoires in COVID-19. Assay used: immunoSEQ multiplex PCR; TCRdb lists only in-frame clones, some missing. The sample gives tens of thousands of clones, roughly 75% of which show up once; over 15% is in the top ten. Material: peripheral blood. Receptors were obtained from a man in his sixties or seventies with acute or convalescent COVID-19.

The V call is TRBV12-3 or TRBV12-4, the J call TRBJ2-7, with D tentatively TRBD1 (5 bases). V shed 5 bases and J shed 6 bases, with 14 bases lying between them. The CDR3 is 13 residues long. CDR3 region: CASSLRVSGEQYF. The CDR3 DNA reads TGTGCCAGCAGTCTCAGGGTGTCTGGCGAGCAGTACTTC.

The rearrangement joins TRBV29-1 to TRBJ2-7; D uncertain. Germline assignment: CDR1 SQVTM and CDR2 ANQGSEA. This CDR3 has 12 residues. V was clipped by 4 bases and J by 0 bases, with 7 bases between them. This chain's CDR3 is CSVVTSSYEQYF. The CDR3 coding sequence is TGCAGCGTTGTAACGAGCTCCTACGAGCAGTACTTC.

This chain links TRBV5-6 with TRBJ1-5; 7 bases are a match to TRBD1. CDR3 size: 15 residues. J lost 4 bases, V lost 0 bases, and 4 bases had no gene match. Per germline, CDR1 SGHDT and CDR2 YYEEEE. The CDR3 loop is CASSLGPRGNQPQHF. For the CDR3, the DNA is TGTGCCAGCAGCTTGGGCCCCAGGGGGAATCAGCCCCAGCATTTT. The variable domain in full, completed from reference TRBV5-6 and TRBJ1-5, reads DAGVTQSPTHLIKTRGQQVTLRCSPKSGHDTVSWYQQALGQGPQFIFQYYEEEERQRGNFPDRFSGHQFPNYSSELNVNALLLGDSALYLCASSLGPRGNQPQHFGDGTRLSIL.

The rearrangement joins TRBV7-2 to TRBJ2-7, with 7 positions matching TRBD2. Germline trimming cut 4 bases from V and 5 bases from J; bases unmatched to any gene: 8. CDR1 SGHTA and CDR2 FQGNSA come from the germline V gene. This CDR3 contains 14 residues. The CDR3 sequence is CASSSLAGVHEQYF. Here the CDR3 DNA reads TGTGCCAGCAGCTCCTTGGCGGGAGTACACGAGCAGTACTTC.

This chain links TRBV27 with TRBJ2-1; 7 nucleotides agree with TRBD1. Trimming cost V 4 bases and J 3 bases; bases outside gene matches: 6. Germline loops: CDR1 MNHEY, CDR2 SMNVEV (reference sequence). The CDR3 consists of 15 residues. In DNA, the CDR3 is TGTGCCAGCAGTTCGGGCTCAGGGGGCTACAATGAGCAGTTCTTC. Its protein product is CASSSGSGGYNEQFF.

This chain connects TRBV4-1 to TRBJ1-1, with 10 nucleotides matching TRBD1. Germline CDR1 reads MGHRA; CDR2 reads YSYEKL. V shed 2 bases and J 4 bases; nucleotides not matched to a gene: 10. This CDR3 spans 17 amino acids. CDR3: CASSQIGTGDGGTEAFF. The CDR3 bases are TGCGCCAGCAGCCAAATAGGGACAGGGGATGGTGGCACTGAAGCTTTCTTT.

V and J are TRBV30 and TRBJ1-3; D perhaps matches TRBD1 (5 bases). The CDR3 has 13 amino acids. Germline assignment: CDR1 GTSNPN and CDR2 SVGIG (reference sequence). The V end lost 1 base, the J end lost 4 bases, and 8 bases lay between the germline ends. CDR3 sequence: CAWSGQNGNTIYF. The CDR3 DNA follows: TGTGCCTGGAGTGGACAGAACGGAAACACCATATATTTT.

V gene TRBV29-1 combines with J gene TRBJ2-4; 7 bases are shared with TRBD2. The CDR3 runs to 11 residues. With 6 bases clipped from V and 11 bases from J, the junction kept 7 bases outside the gene matches. CDR1 SQVTM and CDR2 ANQGSEA come from the germline V gene. CDR3 amino acids: CSVGERDLQYF. The CDR3 DNA follows: TGCAGCGTGGGCGAGCGGGACCTTCAGTACTTC.